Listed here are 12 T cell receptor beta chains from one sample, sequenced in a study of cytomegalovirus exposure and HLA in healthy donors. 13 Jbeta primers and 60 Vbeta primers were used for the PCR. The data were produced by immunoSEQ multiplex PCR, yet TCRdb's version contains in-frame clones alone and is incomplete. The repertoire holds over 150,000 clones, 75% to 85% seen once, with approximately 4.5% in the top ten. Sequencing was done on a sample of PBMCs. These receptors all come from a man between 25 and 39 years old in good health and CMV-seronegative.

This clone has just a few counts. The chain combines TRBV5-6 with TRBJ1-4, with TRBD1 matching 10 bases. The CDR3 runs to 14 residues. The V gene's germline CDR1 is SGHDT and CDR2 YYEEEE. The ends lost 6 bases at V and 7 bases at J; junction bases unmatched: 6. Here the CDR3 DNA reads TGTGCCAGCACCGACAGGGGGCTATCTGAAAAACTGTTTTTT. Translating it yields CASTDRGLSEKLFF.

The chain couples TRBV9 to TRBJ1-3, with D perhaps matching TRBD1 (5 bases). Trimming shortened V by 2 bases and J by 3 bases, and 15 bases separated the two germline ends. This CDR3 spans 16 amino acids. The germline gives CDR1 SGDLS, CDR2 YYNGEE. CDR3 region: CASSVSGGDLGNTIYF. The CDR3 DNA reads TGTGCCAGCAGCGTCTCCGGGGGTGACCTTGGAAACACCATATATTTT.

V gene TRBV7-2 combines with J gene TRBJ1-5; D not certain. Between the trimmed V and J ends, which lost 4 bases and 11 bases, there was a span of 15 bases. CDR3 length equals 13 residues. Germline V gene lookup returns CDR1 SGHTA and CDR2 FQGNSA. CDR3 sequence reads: CASSSQSNRAQHF. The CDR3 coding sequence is TGTGCCAGCAGCTCACAGTCAAACCGAGCCCAGCATTTT.

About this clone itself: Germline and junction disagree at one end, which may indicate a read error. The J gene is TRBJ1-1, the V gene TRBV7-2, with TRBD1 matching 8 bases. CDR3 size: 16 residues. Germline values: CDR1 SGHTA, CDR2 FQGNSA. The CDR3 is CASSQARYRGALKAFF. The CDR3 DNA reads TGCGCCAGCAGCCAAGCTAGATACAGGGGGGCCCTGAAAGCTTTCTTT.

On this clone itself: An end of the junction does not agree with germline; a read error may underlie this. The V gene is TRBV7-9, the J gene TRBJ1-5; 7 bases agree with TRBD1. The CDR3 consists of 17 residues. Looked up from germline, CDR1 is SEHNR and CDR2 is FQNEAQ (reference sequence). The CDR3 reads CSSSTLQGIGSNQPQHF. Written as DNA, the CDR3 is TGTTCCAGCAGCACATTACAGGGGATTGGGAGCAATCAGCCCCAGCATTTT.

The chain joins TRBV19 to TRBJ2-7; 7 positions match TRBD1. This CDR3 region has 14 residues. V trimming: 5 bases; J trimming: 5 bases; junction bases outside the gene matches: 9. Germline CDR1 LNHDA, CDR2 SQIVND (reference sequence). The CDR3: CASSADREKNEQYF. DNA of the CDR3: TGTGCCAGTAGTGCCGACAGGGAGAAGAACGAGCAGTACTTC.

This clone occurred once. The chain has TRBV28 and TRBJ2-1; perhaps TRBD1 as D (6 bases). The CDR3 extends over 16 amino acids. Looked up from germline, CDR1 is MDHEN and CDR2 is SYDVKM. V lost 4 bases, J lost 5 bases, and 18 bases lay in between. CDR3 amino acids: CASSWSWDQGNNEQFF. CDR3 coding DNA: TGTGCCAGCAGTTGGAGCTGGGATCAGGGGAACAATGAGCAGTTCTTC.

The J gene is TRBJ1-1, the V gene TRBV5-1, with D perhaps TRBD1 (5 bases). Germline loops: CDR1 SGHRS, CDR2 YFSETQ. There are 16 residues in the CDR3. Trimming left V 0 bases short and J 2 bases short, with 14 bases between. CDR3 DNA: TGCGCCAGCAGCTTGGCTTCCCCAGGGCTAAACACTGAAGCTTTCTTT. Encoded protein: CASSLASPGLNTEAFF.

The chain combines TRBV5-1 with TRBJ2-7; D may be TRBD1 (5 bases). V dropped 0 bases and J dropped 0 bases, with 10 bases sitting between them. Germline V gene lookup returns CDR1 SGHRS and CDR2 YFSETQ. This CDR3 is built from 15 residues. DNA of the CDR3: TGCGCCAGCAGCTTGGAAGGGGCAAGCTCCTACGAGCAGTACTTC. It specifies CASSLEGASSYEQYF.

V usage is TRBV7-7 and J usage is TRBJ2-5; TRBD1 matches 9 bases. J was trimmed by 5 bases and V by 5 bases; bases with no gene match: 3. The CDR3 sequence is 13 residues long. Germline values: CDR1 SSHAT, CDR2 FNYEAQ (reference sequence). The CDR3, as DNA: TGTGCCAGCAGCCCCGGGACAGGGGAGACCCAGTACTTC. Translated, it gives CASSPGTGETQYF.

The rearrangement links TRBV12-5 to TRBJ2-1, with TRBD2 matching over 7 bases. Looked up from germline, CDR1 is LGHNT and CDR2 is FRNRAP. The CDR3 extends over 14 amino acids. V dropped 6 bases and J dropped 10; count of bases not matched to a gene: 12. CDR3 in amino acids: CASGLGTNLGEQFF. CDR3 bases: TGTGCTAGTGGGCTCGGGACTAACTTAGGGGAGCAGTTCTTC.

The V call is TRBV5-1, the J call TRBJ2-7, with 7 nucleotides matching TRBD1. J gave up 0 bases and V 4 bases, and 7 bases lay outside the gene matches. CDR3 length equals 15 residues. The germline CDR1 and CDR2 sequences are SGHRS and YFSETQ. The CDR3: CASSARTGYSYEQYF. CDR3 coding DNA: TGCGCCAGCAGCGCCAGGACAGGATACTCCTACGAGCAGTACTTC.